The subject of this entry is one T cell receptor (beta chain). Trimming stripped 3 bases from V and 7 bases from J, with 6 bases between. The CDR3 loop spans 11 amino acids. Germline CDR1 is MDHEN and CDR2 is SYDVKM. RNA was extracted from bulk tissue without any cell sorting. This sample was included in a study of tumor and adjacent non-tumor tissue in lung cancer. The library came from three nested PCR rounds adapted from ARM-PCR protocols. Via MiXCR, TCRdb re-called the multiplex PCR reads, giving one row per CDR3 protein. The data show about 200,000 distinct CDR3 sequences, with 60% to 75% seen just once and roughly a quarter held by the top ten.

The specimen sequenced was lung tumor tissue. The chain links TRBV28 to TRBJ1-2; D gene uncertain. The sequence derives from a man aged 60 to 69 with non-small cell lung cancer. CDR3 residues: CASSFLGGYTF. The CDR3 bases are TGTGCCAGCAGTTTTTTGGGTGGCTACACCTTC.